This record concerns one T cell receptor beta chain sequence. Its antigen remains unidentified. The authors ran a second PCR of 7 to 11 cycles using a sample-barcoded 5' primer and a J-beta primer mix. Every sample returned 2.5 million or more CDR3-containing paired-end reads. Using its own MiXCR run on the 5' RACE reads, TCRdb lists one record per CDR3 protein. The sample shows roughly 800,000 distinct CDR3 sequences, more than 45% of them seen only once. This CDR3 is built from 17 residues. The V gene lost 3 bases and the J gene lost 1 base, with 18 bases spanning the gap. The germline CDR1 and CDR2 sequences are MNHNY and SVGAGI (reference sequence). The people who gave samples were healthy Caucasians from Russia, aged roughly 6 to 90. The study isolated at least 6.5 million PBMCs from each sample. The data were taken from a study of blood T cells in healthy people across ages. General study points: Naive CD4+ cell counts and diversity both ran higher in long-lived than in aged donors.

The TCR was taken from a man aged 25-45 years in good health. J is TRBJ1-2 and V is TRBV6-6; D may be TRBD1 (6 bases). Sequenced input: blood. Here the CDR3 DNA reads TGTGCCAGCAGTTATGGAACAGGGAGTTCCCGTAACTATGGCTACACCTTC. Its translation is CASSYGTGSSRNYGYTF.